A selection of T cell receptor beta chains follows, all from one sample in a study of blood T cells in healthy people across ages. TCRdb re-derived calls from the 5' RACE reads in MiXCR, one entry per CDR3 protein. This table holds roughly 1,800,000 distinct CDR3 sequences, approximately 50% found once. Source material: blood. The receptors were gathered from a woman in her thirties or forties in good health. Each CDR3 is given with its conserved first and last residue. D genes are given only for firm matches. The size of a clone is reported for some rows only, either as once, few or many, or as a class for expanded clones.

TRBV4-2	TRBJ2-1	TRBD2	.	CASSGRGDHNEQFF	TGTGCCAGCTCGGGACGGGGGGACCATAATGAGCAGTTCTTC
TRBV20-1	TRBJ2-5	.	.	CSARDFARGQETQYF	TGCAGTGCTAGAGATTTTGCGAGGGGACAAGAGACCCAGTACTTC
TRBV4-2	TRBJ2-2	.	.	CASSQAGLFSGELFF	TGTGCCAGCAGCCAAGCCGGGCTTTTTTCCGGGGAGCTGTTTTTT
TRBV27	TRBJ1-6	TRBD1	once	CASSLKGTGGGSPLHF	TGTGCCAGCAGTTTAAAGGGGACAGGGGGTGGATCACCCCTCCACTTT
TRBV4-3	TRBJ2-2	TRBD1	few	CASSHRQGQSGELFF	TGCGCCAGCAGCCACCGACAGGGGCAATCCGGGGAGCTGTTTTTT
TRBV20-1	TRBJ2-1	TRBD2	.	CSARDLAGGLNAQFF	TGCAGTGCTAGAGATCTAGCGGGGGGTCTTAATGCGCAGTTCTTC
TRBV7-9	TRBJ2-5	.	.	CASSPVTSQETQYF	TGTGCCAGCAGCCCCGTGACTAGCCAAGAGACCCAGTACTTC
TRBV10-3	TRBJ2-5	TRBD1	.	CAIGTGGPQETQYF	TGTGCCATCGGGACAGGGGGACCTCAAGAGACCCAGTACTTC
TRBV3-1	TRBJ1-5	.	.	CASSPKTGSGSPQHF	TGTGCCAGCAGCCCAAAAACGGGGTCGGGATCGCCCCAGCATTTT
TRBV19	TRBJ1-2	.	.	CASSIDKNNYGYTF	TGTGCCAGTAGTATTGACAAAAATAACTATGGCTACACCTTC
TRBV6-5	TRBJ2-3	.	few	CASSRGRMTTDTQYF	TGTGCCAGCAGCCGTGGACGGATGACTACAGATACGCAGTATTTT
TRBV7-2	TRBJ2-3	.	few	CASSLLQDTQYF	TGTGCCAGCAGCTTATTACAAGATACGCAGTATTTT
TRBV11-2	TRBJ2-1	.	.	CASSPRRRQETQFF	TGTGCCAGCAGCCCCCGTAGACGCCAAGAGACCCAGTTCTTC
TRBV7-2	TRBJ2-1	.	few	CASSPRDHNEQFF	TGTGCCAGCAGCCCCCGGGATCACAATGAGCAGTTCTTC
TRBV20-1	TRBJ1-5	.	.	CSAPYGTSNQPQHF	TGCAGTGCTCCCTACGGGACTTCCAATCAGCCCCAGCATTTT
TRBV6-2/TRBV6-3	TRBJ2-7	.	few	CASSYSGITYEQYF	TGTGCCAGCAGTTACTCGGGTATTACCTACGAGCAGTACTTC
TRBV29-1	TRBJ2-7	TRBD1	many	CSVGTGTYEQYF	TGCAGCGTAGGGACAGGGACCTACGAGCAGTACTTC
TRBV20-1	TRBJ2-1	.	.	CSASGFVDEQFF	TGCAGTGCTTCTGGCTTTGTCGATGAGCAGTTCTTC
TRBV11-2	TRBJ2-1	.	.	CASSLKQAHEQFF	TGTGCCAGCAGCTTAAAACAGGCCCATGAGCAGTTCTTC
TRBV11-2	TRBJ2-2	.	few	CASSWGDTGELFF	TGTGCCAGCAGCTGGGGCGACACCGGGGAGCTGTTTTTT
TRBV11-2	TRBJ1-1	.	.	CASSLDRGVPFF	TGTGCCAGCAGCTTAGATCGCGGGGTACCTTTCTTT
TRBV20-1	TRBJ2-1	TRBD2	few	CSEGAGGQNEQFF	TGCAGTGAAGGAGCGGGGGGACAGAATGAGCAGTTCTTC
TRBV29-1	TRBJ1-2	.	.	CSVARGTVANYGYTF	TGCAGCGTTGCGCGTGGTACAGTAGCTAACTATGGCTACACCTTC
TRBV7-2	TRBJ2-7	.	few	CASSLAQGPTYEQYF	TGTGCCAGCAGCTTAGCCCAGGGACCGACCTACGAGCAGTACTTC
TRBV20-1	TRBJ2-3	TRBD2	.	CSARWGLAGGPASTDTQYF	TGCAGTGCTAGATGGGGACTAGCGGGGGGGCCCGCTAGCACAGATACGCAGTATTTT
TRBV20-1	TRBJ2-1	.	once	CSARARSGVNEQFF	TGCAGTGCTAGAGCCAGATCCGGGGTCAATGAGCAGTTCTTC
TRBV7-6	TRBJ2-5	TRBD1	few	CASSLALTGEQYF	TGTGCCAGCAGCTTAGCCCTAACAGGGGAGCAGTACTTC
TRBV4-3	TRBJ1-2	.	.	CASSQYGSGTKSNYGYTF	TGCGCCAGCAGCCAGTACGGTTCCGGGACAAAGTCTAACTATGGCTACACCTTC
TRBV14	TRBJ2-5	.	.	CASSQERGVETQYF	TGTGCCAGCAGCCAAGAGCGGGGAGTAGAGACCCAGTACTTC
TRBV29-1	TRBJ1-2	.	few	CSGGTDTYGYTF	TGCAGCGGGGGGACCGACACCTATGGCTACACCTTC
TRBV4-1	TRBJ2-6	.	few	CASSQEEPSRGSGANVLTF	TGCGCCAGCAGCCAAGAAGAACCATCCAGGGGCTCTGGGGCCAACGTCCTGACTTTC
TRBV7-2	TRBJ2-7	TRBD1	few	CASSLDEAGTEYF	TGTGCCAGCAGCCTAGACGAGGCCGGGACAGAGTACTTC
TRBV7-2	TRBJ1-2	.	.	CASTGQIRAGYTF	TGTGCCAGCACCGGCCAAATAAGGGCTGGCTACACCTTC